This TCR beta chain was recorded in a study of blood T cell repertoires in COVID-19. Study-wide background: Specimens from acute and convalescent COVID-19 originated in the United States, Italy and Spain. T cells, B-cell-depleted T cells, or PBMCs supplied cDNA or gDNA.

The ends were cut back, 11 bases at V and 5 bases at J, with 13 bases in the middle. The CDR3 is made up of 13 amino acids. Per germline, CDR1 MNHEY and CDR2 SVGAGI. Using immunoSEQ multiplex PCR, the repertoire was profiled, and TCRdb retains in-frame clones only, with some absent. The sample holds some 150,000 clones, 80% to 90% seen once. The sample consisted of peripheral blood. This TCR derives from a woman between 55 and 75 years old who had recovered from COVID-19. The chain has TRBV6-5 and TRBJ1-6; a weak D match, TRBD1 (6 bases). CDR3 loop: CAGGRAHNSPLHF. The CDR3 DNA sequence: TGTGCCGGGGGCAGGGCTCATAATTCACCCCTCCACTTT.